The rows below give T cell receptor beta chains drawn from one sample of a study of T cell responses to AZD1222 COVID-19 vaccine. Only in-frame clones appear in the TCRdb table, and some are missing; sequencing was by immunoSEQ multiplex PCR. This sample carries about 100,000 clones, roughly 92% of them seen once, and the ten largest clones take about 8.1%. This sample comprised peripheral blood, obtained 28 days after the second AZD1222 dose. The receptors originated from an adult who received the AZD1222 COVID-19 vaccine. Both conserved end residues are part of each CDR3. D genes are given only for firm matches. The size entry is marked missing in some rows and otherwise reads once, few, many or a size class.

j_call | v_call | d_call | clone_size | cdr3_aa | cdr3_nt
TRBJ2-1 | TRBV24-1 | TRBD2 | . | CATSDSGTSGRALNEQFF | TGTGCCACCAGTGATTCGGGGACTAGCGGGAGGGCCCTTAATGAGCAGTTCTTC
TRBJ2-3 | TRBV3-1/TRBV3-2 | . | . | CASSHRGDTQYF | TGTGCCAGCAGCCATAGGGGGGATACGCAGTATTTT
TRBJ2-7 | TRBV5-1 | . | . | CASSLSSEISYEQYF | TGCGCCAGCAGCCTCTCATCGGAGATCTCCTACGAGCAGTACTTC
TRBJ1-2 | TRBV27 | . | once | CASRVAGDNYGYTF | TGTGCCAGCAGGGTGGCAGGCGATAACTATGGCTACACCTTC
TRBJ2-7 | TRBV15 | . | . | CATSRGVPWTATYEQYF | TGTGCCACCAGCAGAGGAGTGCCGTGGACTGCTACCTACGAGCAGTACTTC
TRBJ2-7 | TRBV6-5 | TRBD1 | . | CASRGTGYYEQYF | TGTGCCAGCCGGGGGACAGGATATTACGAGCAGTACTTC
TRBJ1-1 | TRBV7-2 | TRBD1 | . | CASSPRQGGNTEAFF | TGTGCCAGCAGCCCCCGACAGGGAGGGAATACTGAAGCTTTCTTT
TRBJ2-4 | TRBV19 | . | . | CASRLDSENIQYF | TGTGCCAGTAGGCTGGACAGCGAAAACATTCAGTACTTC
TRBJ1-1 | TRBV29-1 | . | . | CSVRTGNTEAFF | TGCAGCGTACGAACAGGGAACACTGAAGCTTTCTTT
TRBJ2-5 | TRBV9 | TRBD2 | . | CASSTFSGWETQYF | TGTGCCAGCAGCACTTTTAGCGGGTGGGAGACCCAGTACTTC
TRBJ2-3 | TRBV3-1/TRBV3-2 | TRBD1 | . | CASSQVKPSVGTGRTDTQYF | TGTGCCAGCAGCCAAGTTAAGCCGTCCGTCGGGACAGGGAGGACAGATACGCAGTATTTT